This T cell receptor (beta chain) was recorded in a study of CD8+CD57+ T cells in acquired aplastic anemia. This CDR3 spans 15 amino acids. The V and J ends lost 2 bases and 1 base, in that order; junction bases with no gene match: 4. Looked up from germline, CDR1 is ENHRY and CDR2 is SYGVKD. It was genomic DNA that served as the template for profiling TCR beta VDJ and CDR3. Via MiXCR, TCRdb re-called the reads, giving one row per CDR3 protein. The table records 110,000 or so distinct CDR3 sequences, about 50% of them present only once. This clonotype is a singleton in its sample. Its specificity is not known. The sequenced patients had an expansion of CD8+CD57+ cells seen by flow cytometry. Severe acquired aplastic anemia affected all patients. The study, taken as a whole, reports: Comparison of patients with controls identified around 30 shared CD8+ CDR3 sequences.

This sequence originates from a human donor with aplastic anemia. The V call is TRBV10-3, the J call TRBJ1-1; 7 bases align to TRBD1. What was sequenced was sorted CD4+, CD8+, or CD8+CD57+ T cells (not recorded which) from PBMCs. The CDR3 loop is CAISEARGRNTEAFF. The CDR3 coding sequence is TGTGCCATCAGTGAGGCCAGGGGGAGGAACACTGAAGCTTTCTTT.